A selection of T cell receptor beta chains follows, all from one sample in a study of HIV-infected patients and healthy controls. TCRdb analysed the 5' RACE reads with MiXCR anew, one entry per CDR3 protein. The sample includes 17,000 or so distinct CDR3 sequences, about 5.4% of them seen just once. The sequenced sample was blood. These receptors were collected from an adult in good health. CDR3s include the opening cysteine and the closing phenylalanine or tryptophan. D genes are given only for firm matches. Clone size appears in some rows only: once, few, many, or a class for an expanded clone.

d_call clone_size j_call v_call cdr3_aa cdr3_nt
TRBD1 many TRBJ2-7 TRBV5-6 CASSLQGMLSYEQYF TGTGCCAGCAGCCTACAGGGGATGCTCTCCTACGAGCAGTACTTC
NA few TRBJ2-7 TRBV7-9 CASSSWTDSYEQYF TGTGCCAGCAGCTCGTGGACAGACTCCTACGAGCAGTACTTC
NA many TRBJ2-7 TRBV7-3 CASSTPSVYEQYF TGTGCCAGCAGCACCCCATCGGTCTACGAGCAGTACTTC
TRBD2 NA TRBJ2-5 TRBV29-1 CSVEEGFREGRGTQYF TGCAGCGTTGAAGAAGGTTTCAGGGAGGGTCGTGGGACCCAGTACTTC
NA many TRBJ1-4 TRBV14 CASSQGLAVTNEKLFF TGTGCCAGCAGCCAAGGCCTGGCAGTGACTAATGAAAAACTGTTTTTT
TRBD2 many TRBJ2-1 TRBV7-9 CAVSTGTRLTNEQFF TGTGCCGTCTCAACCGGGACTAGACTTACTAATGAGCAGTTCTTC
NA many TRBJ2-3 TRBV7-2 CASSPRGAETDTQYF TGTGCCAGCAGCCCTCGGGGGGCCGAGACAGATACGCAGTATTTT
NA many TRBJ1-5 TRBV6-1 CASSEALREWGSGQPQHF TGTGCCAGCAGTGAAGCGCTTAGGGAGTGGGGATCAGGGCAGCCCCAGCATTTT
NA many TRBJ1-2 TRBV7-9 CASSLGTASNYGYTF TGTGCCAGCAGCTTAGGTACAGCGTCTAACTATGGCTACACCTTC
TRBD1 many TRBJ1-2 TRBV29-1 CSVETGGYGYTF TGCAGCGTTGAAACAGGGGGGTATGGCTACACCTTC
NA many TRBJ2-3 TRBV12-3/TRBV12-4 CASSHGGSTDTQYF TGTGCCAGCAGTCACGGGGGCAGCACAGATACGCAGTATTTT
TRBD1 many TRBJ1-5 TRBV24-1 CATSDGQGLNQPQHF TGTGCCACCAGTGATGGACAGGGACTCAATCAGCCCCAGCATTTT
NA many TRBJ2-5 TRBV20-1 CSAILGDWETQYF TGCAGTGCTATACTAGGAGATTGGGAGACCCAGTACTTC
NA many TRBJ1-6 TRBV4-2 CASSQDDVNGSPLHF TGTGCCAGCAGCCAAGATGACGTCAATGGTTCACCCCTCCACTTT
NA many TRBJ1-5 TRBV15 CATSSVYRVSNQPQHF TGTGCCACCAGCAGCGTTTACAGGGTTAGCAATCAGCCCCAGCATTTT
NA many TRBJ1-2 TRBV12-3/TRBV12-4 CASSLGQGYGYTF TGTGCCAGCAGTTTAGGCCAGGGGTATGGCTACACCTTC
NA medium-sized TRBJ2-5 TRBV20-1 CSARLVYQETQYF TGCAGTGCTAGACTGGTGTACCAAGAGACCCAGTACTTC
NA medium-sized TRBJ2-3 TRBV6-6 CATLSQGDTQYF TGTGCCACCCTATCGCAGGGGGATACGCAGTATTTT
NA many TRBJ1-2 TRBV12-3/TRBV12-4 CAASSAFSGYTF TGTGCCGCCTCCTCTGCATTCAGTGGCTACACCTTC
NA many TRBJ2-5 TRBV3-1 CASSRNRQETQYF TGTGCCAGCAGCCGAAACCGCCAAGAGACCCAGTACTTC
NA many TRBJ2-3 TRBV4-3 CASSQDSGPGQITDTQYF TGCGCCAGCAGCCAAGATTCCGGACCGGGACAAATCACAGATACGCAGTATTTT
NA NA TRBJ1-5 TRBV7-9 CASSRGNQPQHF TGTGCCAGCAGCCGGGGGAATCAGCCCCAGCATTTT
TRBD1 many TRBJ2-3 TRBV7-9 CASSQGQASTDTQYF TGTGCCAGCAGCCAGGGACAGGCCAGCACAGATACGCAGTATTTT
NA medium-sized TRBJ2-5 TRBV2 CASSFRGGAETQYF TGTGCCAGTTCCTTCCGGGGAGGCGCAGAGACCCAGTACTTC
NA NA TRBJ2-3 TRBV5-1 CASSFWGRDTQYF TGCGCCAGCAGCTTCTGGGGGCGGGATACGCAGTATTTT
NA few TRBJ2-5 TRBV5-8 CASSSGQWHGTQETQYF TGTGCCAGCAGCTCGGGACAGTGGCATGGGACTCAAGAGACCCAGTACTTC